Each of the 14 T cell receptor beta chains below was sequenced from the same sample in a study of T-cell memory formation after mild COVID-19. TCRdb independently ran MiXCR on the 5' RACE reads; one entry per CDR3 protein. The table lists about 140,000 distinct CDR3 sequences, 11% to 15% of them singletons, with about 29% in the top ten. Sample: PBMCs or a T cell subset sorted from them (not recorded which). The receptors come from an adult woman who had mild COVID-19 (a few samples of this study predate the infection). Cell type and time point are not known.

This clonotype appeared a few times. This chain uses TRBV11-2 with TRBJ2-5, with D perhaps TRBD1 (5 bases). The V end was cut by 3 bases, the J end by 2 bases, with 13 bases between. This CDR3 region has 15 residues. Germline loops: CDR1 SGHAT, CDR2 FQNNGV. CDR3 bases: TGTGCCAGCAGCTTTGGGTCAACAGGACAAGAGACCCAGTACTTC. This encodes CASSFGSTGQETQYF.

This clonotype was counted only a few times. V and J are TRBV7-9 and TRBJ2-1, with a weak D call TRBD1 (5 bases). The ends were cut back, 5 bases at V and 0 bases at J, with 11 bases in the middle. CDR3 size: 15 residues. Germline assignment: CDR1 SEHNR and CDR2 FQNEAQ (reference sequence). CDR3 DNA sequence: TGTGCCAGCAGCGGTAGGGGAATCTCCTACAATGAGCAGTTCTTC. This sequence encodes CASSGRGISYNEQFF.

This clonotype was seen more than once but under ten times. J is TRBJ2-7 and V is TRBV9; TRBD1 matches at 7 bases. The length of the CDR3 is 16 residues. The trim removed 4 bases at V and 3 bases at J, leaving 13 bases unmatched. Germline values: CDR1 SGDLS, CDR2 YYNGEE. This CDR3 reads CASSRAIGTDFYEQYF. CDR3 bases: TGTGCCAGCAGCCGTGCGATCGGGACAGACTTCTACGAGCAGTACTTC.

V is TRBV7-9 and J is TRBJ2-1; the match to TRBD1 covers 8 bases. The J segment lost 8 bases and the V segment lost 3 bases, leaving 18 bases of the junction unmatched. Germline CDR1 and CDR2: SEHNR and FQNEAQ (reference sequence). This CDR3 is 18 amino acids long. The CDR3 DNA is TGTGCCAGCAGCTTTCCTGGCTCTGGACAGGGAAAGCTCGATGAGCAGTTCTTC. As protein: CASSFPGSGQGKLDEQFF.

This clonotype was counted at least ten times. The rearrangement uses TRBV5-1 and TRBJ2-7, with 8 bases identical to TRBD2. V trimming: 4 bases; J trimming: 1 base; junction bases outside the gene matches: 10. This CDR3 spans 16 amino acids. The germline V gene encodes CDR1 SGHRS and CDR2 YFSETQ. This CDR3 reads CASSPFTGGPSYEQYF. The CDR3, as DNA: TGCGCCAGCAGCCCGTTTACGGGGGGGCCATCCTACGAGCAGTACTTC.

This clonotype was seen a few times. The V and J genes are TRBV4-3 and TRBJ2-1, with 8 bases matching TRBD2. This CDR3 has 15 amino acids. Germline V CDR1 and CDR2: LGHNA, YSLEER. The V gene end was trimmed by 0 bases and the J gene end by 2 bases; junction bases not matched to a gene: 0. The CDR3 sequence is CASSQDSGTYNEQFF. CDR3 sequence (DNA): TGCGCCAGCAGCCAAGATAGCGGGACCTACAATGAGCAGTTCTTC.

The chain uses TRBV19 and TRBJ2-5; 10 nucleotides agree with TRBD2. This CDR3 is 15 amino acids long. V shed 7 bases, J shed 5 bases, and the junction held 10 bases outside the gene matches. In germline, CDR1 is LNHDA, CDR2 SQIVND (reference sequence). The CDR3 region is CASTLAGAAPETQYF. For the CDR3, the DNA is TGTGCCAGTACTCTAGCGGGGGCCGCCCCCGAGACCCAGTACTTC.

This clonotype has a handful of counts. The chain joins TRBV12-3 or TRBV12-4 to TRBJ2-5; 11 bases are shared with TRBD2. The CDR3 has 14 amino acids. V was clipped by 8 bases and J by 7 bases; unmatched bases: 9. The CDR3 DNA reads TGTGCCAGCCTTTATAGCGGGAGGGCCGGGACCCAGTACTTC. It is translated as CASLYSGRAGTQYF.

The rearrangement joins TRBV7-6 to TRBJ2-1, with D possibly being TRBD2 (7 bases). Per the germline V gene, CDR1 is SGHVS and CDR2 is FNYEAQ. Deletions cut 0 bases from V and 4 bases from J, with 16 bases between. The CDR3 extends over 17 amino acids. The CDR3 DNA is TGTGCCAGCAGCTTAGCCATTGGGGGCGGGGGATACAATGAGCAGTTCTTC. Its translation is CASSLAIGGGGYNEQFF.

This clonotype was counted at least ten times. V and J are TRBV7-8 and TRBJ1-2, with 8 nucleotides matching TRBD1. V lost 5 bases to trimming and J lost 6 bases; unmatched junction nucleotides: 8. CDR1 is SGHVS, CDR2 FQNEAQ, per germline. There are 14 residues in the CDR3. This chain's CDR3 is CASSAGQGRDGYTF. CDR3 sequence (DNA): TGTGCCAGCAGCGCCGGACAGGGAAGAGATGGCTACACCTTC.

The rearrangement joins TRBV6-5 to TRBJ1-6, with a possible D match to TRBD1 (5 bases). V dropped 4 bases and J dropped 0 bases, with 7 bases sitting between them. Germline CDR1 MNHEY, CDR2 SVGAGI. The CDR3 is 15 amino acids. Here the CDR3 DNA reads TGTGCCAGCAGTTGGGGGAGCTCCTATAATTCACCCCTCCACTTT. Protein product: CASSWGSSYNSPLHF.

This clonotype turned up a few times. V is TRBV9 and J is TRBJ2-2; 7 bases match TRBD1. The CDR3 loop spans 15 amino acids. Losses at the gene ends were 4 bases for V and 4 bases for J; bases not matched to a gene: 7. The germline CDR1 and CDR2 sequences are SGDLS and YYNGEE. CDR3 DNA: TGTGCCAGCAGCCCCGGGACAGCCGGCACCGGGGAGCTGTTTTTT. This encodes CASSPGTAGTGELFF.

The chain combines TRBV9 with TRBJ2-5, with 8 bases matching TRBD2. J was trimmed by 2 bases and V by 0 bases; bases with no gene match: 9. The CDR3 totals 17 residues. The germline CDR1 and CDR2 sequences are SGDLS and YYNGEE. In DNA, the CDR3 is TGTGCCAGCAGCGTAGGATTGGGAAGCGGGGGACAAGAGACCCAGTACTTC. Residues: CASSVGLGSGGQETQYF.

This chain's CDR3 is CASSEEQSTDTQYF. The CDR3 DNA is TGTGCCAGCAGTGAGGAACAGTCCACAGATACGCAGTATTTT. The chain has TRBV6-4 and TRBJ2-3, with unresolved D. Germline V gene lookup returns CDR1 MRHNA and CDR2 SNTAGT. Deletions cut 3 bases from V and 2 bases from J, with 9 bases between. The CDR3 is made up of 14 amino acids.